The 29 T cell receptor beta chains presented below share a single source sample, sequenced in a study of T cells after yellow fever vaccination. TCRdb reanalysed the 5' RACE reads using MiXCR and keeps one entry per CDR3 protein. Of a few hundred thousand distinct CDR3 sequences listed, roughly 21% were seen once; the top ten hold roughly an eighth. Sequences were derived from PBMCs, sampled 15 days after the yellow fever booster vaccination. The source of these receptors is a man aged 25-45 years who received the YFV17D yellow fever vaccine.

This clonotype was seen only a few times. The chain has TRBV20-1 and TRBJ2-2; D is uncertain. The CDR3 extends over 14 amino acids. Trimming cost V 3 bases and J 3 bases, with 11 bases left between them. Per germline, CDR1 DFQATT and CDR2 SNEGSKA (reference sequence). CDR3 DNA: TGCAGTGCTAGTCCCCCGCTGCACACCGGGGAGCTGTTTTTT. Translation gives CSASPPLHTGELFF.

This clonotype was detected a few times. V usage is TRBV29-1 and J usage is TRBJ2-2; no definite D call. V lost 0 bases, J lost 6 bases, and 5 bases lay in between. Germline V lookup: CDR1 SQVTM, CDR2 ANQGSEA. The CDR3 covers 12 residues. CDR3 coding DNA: TGCAGCGTTGAAGATGTGGCCGGGGAGCTGTTTTTT. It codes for CSVEDVAGELFF.

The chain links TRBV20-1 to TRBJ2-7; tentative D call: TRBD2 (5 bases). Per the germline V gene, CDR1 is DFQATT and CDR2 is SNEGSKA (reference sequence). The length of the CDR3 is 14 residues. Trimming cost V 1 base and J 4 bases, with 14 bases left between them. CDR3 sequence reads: CSARAETGGYEQYF. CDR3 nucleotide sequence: TGCAGTGCTAGAGCGGAGACCGGCGGGTACGAGCAGTACTTC.

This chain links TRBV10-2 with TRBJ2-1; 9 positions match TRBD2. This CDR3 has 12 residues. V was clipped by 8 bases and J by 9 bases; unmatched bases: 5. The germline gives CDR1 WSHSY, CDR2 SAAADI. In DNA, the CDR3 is TGCGCCAGCGGGCGGACTAGCGTTGAGCAGTTCTTC. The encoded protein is CASGRTSVEQFF.

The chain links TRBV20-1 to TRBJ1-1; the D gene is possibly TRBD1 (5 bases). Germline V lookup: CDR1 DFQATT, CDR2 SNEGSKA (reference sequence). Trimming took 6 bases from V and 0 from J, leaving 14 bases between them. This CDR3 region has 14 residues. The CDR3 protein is CSARDGNMNTEAFF. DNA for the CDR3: TGCAGTGCACGGGACGGGAATATGAACACTGAAGCTTTCTTT.

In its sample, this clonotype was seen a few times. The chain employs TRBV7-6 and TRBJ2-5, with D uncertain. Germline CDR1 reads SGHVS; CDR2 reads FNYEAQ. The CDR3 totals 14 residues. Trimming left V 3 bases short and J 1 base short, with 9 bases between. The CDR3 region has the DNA TGTGCCAGCAGCTTCGATGCGCTCCAAGAGACCCAGTACTTC. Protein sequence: CASSFDALQETQYF.

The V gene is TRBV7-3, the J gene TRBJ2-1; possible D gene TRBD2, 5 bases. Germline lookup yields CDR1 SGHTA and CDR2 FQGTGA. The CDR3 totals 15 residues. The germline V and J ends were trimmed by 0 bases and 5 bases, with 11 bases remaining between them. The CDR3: CASSLTREKNNEQFF. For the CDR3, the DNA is TGTGCCAGCAGCTTAACCCGGGAAAAGAACAATGAGCAGTTCTTC.

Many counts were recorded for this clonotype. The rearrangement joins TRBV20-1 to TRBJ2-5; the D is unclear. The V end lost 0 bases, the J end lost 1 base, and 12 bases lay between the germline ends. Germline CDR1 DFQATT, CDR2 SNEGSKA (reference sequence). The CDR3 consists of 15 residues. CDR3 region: CSARDLRSSQETQYF. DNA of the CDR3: TGCAGTGCTAGAGATCTAAGGTCCTCCCAAGAGACCCAGTACTTC.

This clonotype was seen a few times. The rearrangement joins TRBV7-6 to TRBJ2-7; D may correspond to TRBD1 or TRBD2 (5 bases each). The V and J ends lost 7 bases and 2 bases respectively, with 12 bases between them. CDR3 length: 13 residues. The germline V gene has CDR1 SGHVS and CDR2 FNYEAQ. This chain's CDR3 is CASISGPPYEQYF. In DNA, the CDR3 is TGTGCCAGCATCTCGGGGCCGCCCTACGAGCAGTACTTC. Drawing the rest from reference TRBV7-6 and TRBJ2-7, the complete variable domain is GAGVSQSPRYKVTKRGQDVALRCDPISGHVSLYWYRQALGQGPEFLTYFNYEAQQDKSGLPNDRFSAERPEGSISTLTIQRTEQRDSAMYRCASISGPPYEQYFGPGTRLTVT.

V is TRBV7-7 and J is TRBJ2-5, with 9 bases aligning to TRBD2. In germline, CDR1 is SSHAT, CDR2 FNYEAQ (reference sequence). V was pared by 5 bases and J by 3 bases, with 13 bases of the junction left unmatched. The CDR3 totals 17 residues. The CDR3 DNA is TGTGCCAGCAGCCACAGCCCGGGGGGGACTAGCAAAGAGACCCAGTACTTC. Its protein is CASSHSPGGTSKETQYF.

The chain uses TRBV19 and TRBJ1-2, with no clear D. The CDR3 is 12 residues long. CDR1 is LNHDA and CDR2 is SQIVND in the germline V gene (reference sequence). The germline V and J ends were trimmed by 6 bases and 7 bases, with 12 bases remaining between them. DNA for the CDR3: TGTGCCAGTAGGAAGTCGGGGTCTGGCTACACCTTC. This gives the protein CASRKSGSGYTF.

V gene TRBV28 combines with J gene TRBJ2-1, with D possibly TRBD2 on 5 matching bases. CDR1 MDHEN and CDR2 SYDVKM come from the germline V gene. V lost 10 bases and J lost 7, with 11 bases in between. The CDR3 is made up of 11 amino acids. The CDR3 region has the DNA TGTGCCATTCTAGCCCGGAATGAGCAGTTCTTC. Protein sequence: CAILARNEQFF.

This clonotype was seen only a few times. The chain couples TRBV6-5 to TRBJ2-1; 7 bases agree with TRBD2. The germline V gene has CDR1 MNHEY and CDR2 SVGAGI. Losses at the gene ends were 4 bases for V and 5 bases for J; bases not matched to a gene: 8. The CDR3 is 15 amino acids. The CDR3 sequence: CASSFSLAVNNEQFF. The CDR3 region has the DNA TGTGCCAGCAGTTTCTCCCTAGCGGTAAACAATGAGCAGTTCTTC.

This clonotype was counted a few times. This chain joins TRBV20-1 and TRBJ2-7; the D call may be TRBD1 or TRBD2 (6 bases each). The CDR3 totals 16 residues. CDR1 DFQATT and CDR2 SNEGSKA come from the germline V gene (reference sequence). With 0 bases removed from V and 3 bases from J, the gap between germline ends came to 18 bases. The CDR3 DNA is TGCAGTGCTAGAGAGGAGGGCAGGGGTGTGAACTACGAGCAGTACTTC. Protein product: CSAREEGRGVNYEQYF.

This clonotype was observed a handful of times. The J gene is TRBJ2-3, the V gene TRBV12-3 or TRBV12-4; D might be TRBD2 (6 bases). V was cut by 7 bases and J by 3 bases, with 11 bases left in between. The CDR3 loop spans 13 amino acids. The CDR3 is CASNTLATDTQYF. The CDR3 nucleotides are TGTGCCAGCAACACCCTAGCGACAGATACGCAGTATTTT.

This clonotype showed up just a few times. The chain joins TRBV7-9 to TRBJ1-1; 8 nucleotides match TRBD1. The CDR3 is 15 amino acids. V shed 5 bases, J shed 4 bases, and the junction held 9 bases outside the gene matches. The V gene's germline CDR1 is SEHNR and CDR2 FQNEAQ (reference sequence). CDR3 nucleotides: TGTGCCAGCAGCCCCCTGATGGACAGGGCCACTGAAGCTTTCTTT. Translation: CASSPLMDRATEAFF.

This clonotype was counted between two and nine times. CDR3 in amino acids: CASKGGLETQYF. Here the CDR3 DNA reads TGTGCCAGCAAAGGGGGTTTGGAGACCCAGTACTTC. J is TRBJ2-5 and V is TRBV18; D may be TRBD1 (6 bases). With 8 bases removed from V and 5 bases from J, the gap between germline ends came to 12 bases. This CDR3 is built from 12 residues. CDR1 and CDR2 (germline): KGHSH, LQKENI.

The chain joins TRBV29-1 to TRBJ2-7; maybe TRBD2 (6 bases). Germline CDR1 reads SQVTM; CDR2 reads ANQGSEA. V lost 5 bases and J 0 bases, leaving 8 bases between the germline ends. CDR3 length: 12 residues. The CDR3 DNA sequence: TGCAGCGTTCTGCGGGACTCCTACGAGCAGTACTTC. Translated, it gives CSVLRDSYEQYF.

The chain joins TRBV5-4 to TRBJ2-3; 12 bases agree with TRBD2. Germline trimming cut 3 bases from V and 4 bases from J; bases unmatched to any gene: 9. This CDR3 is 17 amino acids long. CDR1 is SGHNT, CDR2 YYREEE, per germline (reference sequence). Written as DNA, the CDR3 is TGTGCCAGCAGCTCCGCTAGCGGGAGGGCCTTGCCAGATACGCAGTATTTT. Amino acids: CASSSASGRALPDTQYF.

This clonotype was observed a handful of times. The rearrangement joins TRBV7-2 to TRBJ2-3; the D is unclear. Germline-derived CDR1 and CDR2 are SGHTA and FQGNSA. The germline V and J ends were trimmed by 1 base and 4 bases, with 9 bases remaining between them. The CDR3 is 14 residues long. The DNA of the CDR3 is TGTGCCAGCAGCTTAGGAATTCTCGCAGATACGCAGTATTTT. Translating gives CASSLGILADTQYF.

CDR3 amino acids: CSAQTIAGGAYEQYF. CDR3 DNA sequence: TGCAGTGCCCAGACTATAGCGGGAGGCGCCTACGAGCAGTACTTC. The V and J genes are TRBV20-1 and TRBJ2-7; the match to TRBD2 covers 10 bases. The CDR3 length is 15 residues. CDR1 is DFQATT, CDR2 SNEGSKA, per germline (reference sequence). The trim removed 6 bases at V and 2 bases at J, leaving 10 bases unmatched.

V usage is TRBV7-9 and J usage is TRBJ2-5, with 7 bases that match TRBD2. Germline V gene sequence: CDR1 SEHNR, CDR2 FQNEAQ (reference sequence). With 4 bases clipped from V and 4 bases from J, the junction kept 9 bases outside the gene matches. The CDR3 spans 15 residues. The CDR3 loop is CASSYRGDFRETQYF. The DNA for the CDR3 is TGTGCCAGCAGCTACCGGGGGGACTTTCGAGAGACCCAGTACTTC.

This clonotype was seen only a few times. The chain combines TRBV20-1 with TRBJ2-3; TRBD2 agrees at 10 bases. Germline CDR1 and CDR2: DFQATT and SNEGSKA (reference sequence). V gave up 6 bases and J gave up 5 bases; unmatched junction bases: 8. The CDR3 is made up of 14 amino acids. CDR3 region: CSALLAGKGDTQYF. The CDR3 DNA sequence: TGCAGTGCGTTACTAGCGGGAAAGGGAGATACGCAGTATTTT.

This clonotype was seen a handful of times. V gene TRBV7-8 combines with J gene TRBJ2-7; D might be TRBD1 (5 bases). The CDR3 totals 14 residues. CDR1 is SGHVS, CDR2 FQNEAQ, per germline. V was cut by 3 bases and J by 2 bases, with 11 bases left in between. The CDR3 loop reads CASSFYRQTYEQYF. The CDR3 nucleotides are TGTGCCAGCAGCTTTTACAGACAGACCTACGAGCAGTACTTC. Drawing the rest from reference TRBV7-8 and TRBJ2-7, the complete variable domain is GAGVSQSPRYKVAKRGQDVALRCDPISGHVSLFWYQQALGQGPEFLTYFQNEAQLDKSGLPSDRFFAERPEGSVSTLKIQRTQQEDSAVYLCASSFYRQTYEQYFGPGTRLTVT.

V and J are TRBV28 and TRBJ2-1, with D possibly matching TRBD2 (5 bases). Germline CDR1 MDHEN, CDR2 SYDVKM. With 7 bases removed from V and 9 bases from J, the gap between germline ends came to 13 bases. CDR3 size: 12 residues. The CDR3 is CASKRRPSEQFF. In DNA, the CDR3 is TGTGCCAGCAAGCGGCGGCCTAGTGAGCAGTTCTTC.

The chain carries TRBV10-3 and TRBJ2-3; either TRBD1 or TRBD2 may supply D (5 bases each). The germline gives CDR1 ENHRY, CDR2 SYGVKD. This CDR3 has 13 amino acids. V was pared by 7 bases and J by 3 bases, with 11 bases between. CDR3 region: CAIMGWGTDTQYF. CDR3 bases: TGTGCCATCATGGGGTGGGGGACAGATACGCAGTATTTT.

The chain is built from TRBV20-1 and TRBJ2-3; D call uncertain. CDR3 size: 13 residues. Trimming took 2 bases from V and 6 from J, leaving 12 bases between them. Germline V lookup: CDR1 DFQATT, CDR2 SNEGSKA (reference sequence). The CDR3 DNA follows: TGCAGTGCTAGAACCTCCCCTGGGGATACGCAGTATTTT. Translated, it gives CSARTSPGDTQYF.

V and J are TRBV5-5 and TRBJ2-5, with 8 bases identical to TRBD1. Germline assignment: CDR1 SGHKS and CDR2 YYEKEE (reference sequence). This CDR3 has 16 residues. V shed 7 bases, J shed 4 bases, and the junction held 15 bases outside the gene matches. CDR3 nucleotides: TGTGCCAGCCAGAGCCAGGGGGCGAGAATAGGAGAGACCCAGTACTTC. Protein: CASQSQGARIGETQYF. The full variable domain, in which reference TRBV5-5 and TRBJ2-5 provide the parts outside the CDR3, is DAGVTQSPTHLIKTRGQQVTLRCSPISGHKSVSWYQQVLGQGPQFIFQYYEKEERGRGNFPDRFSARQFPNYSSELNVNALLLGDSALYLCASQSQGARIGETQYFGPGTRLLVL.

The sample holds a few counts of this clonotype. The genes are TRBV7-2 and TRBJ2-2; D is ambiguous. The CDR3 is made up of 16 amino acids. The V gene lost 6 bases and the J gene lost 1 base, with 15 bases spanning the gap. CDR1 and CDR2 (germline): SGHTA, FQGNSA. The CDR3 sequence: CASSPPGPWNTGELFF. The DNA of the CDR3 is TGTGCCAGCAGTCCTCCTGGGCCGTGGAACACCGGGGAGCTGTTTTTT.